Below, 17 T cell receptor beta chains from the same sample are listed, as sequenced in a study of early T cells in non-severe SARS-CoV-2 infection. TCRdb itself ran the 5' RACE reads through MiXCR, one entry per CDR3 protein. Altogether fewer than 100,000 distinct CDR3 sequences are present, around 11% being singletons, with the ten largest covering about 4.8%. Sequenced input: whole blood. These receptors came from an adult who was a healthcare worker with PCR-confirmed SARS-CoV-2 infection or an uninfected control (not recorded which).

Remarks on this clonotype: At one end the junction does not follow the germline gene, possibly because of a read error. The chain uses TRBV12-3 or TRBV12-4 and TRBJ1-1, with D perhaps TRBD1 (5 bases). The CDR3 has 14 residues. In DNA, the CDR3 is TGTGCCAGCAGTTTACGGTCAGGGATCACTGAAGTTTTCTTT. Residues: CASSLRSGITEVFF.

This clonotype was seen only a few times. The chain carries TRBV29-1 and TRBJ2-7, with TRBD1 matching over 7 bases. CDR3 size: 13 residues. V gave up 2 bases and J gave up 0 bases; unmatched junction bases: 1. Germline CDR1 is SQVTM and CDR2 is ANQGSEA. The DNA for the CDR3 is TGCAGCGTTGAATGGGACAGCTCCTACGAGCAGTACTTC. This encodes CSVEWDSSYEQYF.

This clonotype has at least ten counts. This chain links TRBV10-3 with TRBJ1-2; no clear D. The CDR3 consists of 14 residues. The germline V gene encodes CDR1 ENHRY and CDR2 SYGVKD. The V and J ends lost 0 bases and 2 bases respectively, with 7 bases between them. The CDR3 coding sequence is TGTGCCATCAGTGAGTCGAGGGAAAACTATGGCTACACCTTC. Its protein product is CAISESRENYGYTF.

This clonotype has just a few counts. The chain carries TRBV2 and TRBJ1-5, with 9 bases lining up with TRBD1. Germline CDR1 SNHLY, CDR2 FYNNEI. J was trimmed by 7 bases and V by 4 bases; bases with no gene match: 11. The CDR3 spans 16 residues. CDR3: CASSAQGAAVEQPQHF. CDR3 coding DNA: TGTGCCAGCAGTGCACAGGGGGCCGCGGTCGAACAGCCCCAGCATTTT.

This clonotype was detected many times. The chain employs TRBV29-1 and TRBJ1-2; D remains unclear. The V end was cut by 0 bases, the J end by 3 bases, with 11 bases between. The CDR3 loop spans 14 amino acids. Germline loops: CDR1 SQVTM, CDR2 ANQGSEA. The CDR3 nucleotides are TGCAGCGTTGAAGACGTGGGAGGCTACTATGGCTACACCTTC. Translating it yields CSVEDVGGYYGYTF.

V usage is TRBV11-2 and J usage is TRBJ2-7; D might be TRBD1 (6 bases). V gave up 7 bases and J gave up 3 bases, with 19 bases separating them. The CDR3 contains 15 residues. Germline V lookup: CDR1 SGHAT, CDR2 FQNNGV. The CDR3 DNA is TGTGCCAGCACCCCTCAAGGGGGACGCCACTACGAGCAGTACTTC. Its translation: CASTPQGGRHYEQYF.

Of note for this clonotype: The junction differs from germline at one of its ends, possibly a read error. The rearrangement links TRBV19 to TRBJ1-5; no clear D gene. The CDR3 is 15 amino acids. Germline V gene lookup returns CDR1 LNHDA and CDR2 SQIVND (reference sequence). The chain's CDR3 is CAGSIVELLNQPQHF. The CDR3 DNA reads TGTGCCGGTAGTATTGTTGAATTACTAAATCAGCCCCAGCATTTT.

The chain joins TRBV5-6 to TRBJ2-7; 11 nucleotides agree with TRBD1. V lost 4 bases to trimming and J lost 2 bases; unmatched junction nucleotides: 5. In germline, CDR1 is SGHDT, CDR2 YYEEEE. The CDR3 runs to 15 residues. DNA of the CDR3: TGTGCCAGCAGCATATGGACAGGGGGCCCCTACGAGCAGTACTTC. Translating it yields CASSIWTGGPYEQYF.

At least ten counts were recorded for this clonotype. The genes are TRBV20-1 and TRBJ1-1; 10 bases are a match to TRBD1. V lost 4 bases, J lost 0 bases, and 5 bases stayed unmatched. There are 15 residues in the CDR3. CDR1 is DFQATT and CDR2 is SNEGSKA in the germline V gene (reference sequence). CDR3: CSAIDRGRMNTEAFF. CDR3 sequence (DNA): TGCAGTGCTATAGACAGGGGGCGGATGAACACTGAAGCTTTCTTT.

This clonotype has ten or more counts. The chain has TRBV20-1 and TRBJ2-3; 15 bases map to TRBD2. The germline V gene encodes CDR1 DFQATT and CDR2 SNEGSKA (reference sequence). The trim removed 5 bases at V and 9 bases at J, leaving 9 bases unmatched. The CDR3 is 15 residues long. CDR3 protein: CSARGTSGGPGTQYF. DNA of the CDR3: TGCAGTGCTCGTGGGACTAGCGGGGGGCCGGGCACGCAGTATTTT.

This clonotype turned up a few times. The chain joins TRBV7-2 to TRBJ2-3, with D perhaps assigned TRBD1 or TRBD2 (5 bases each). The germline V gene has CDR1 SGHTA and CDR2 FQGNSA. The CDR3 covers 14 residues. V was clipped by 7 bases and J by 4 bases, with 15 bases between them. In DNA, the CDR3 is TGTGCCAGCACGCCGGGACCCCAGGCAGATACGCAGTATTTT. Its protein product is CASTPGPQADTQYF.

The table lists this clonotype with many counts. CDR3 amino acids: CASYWTSGRAYEQYF. In DNA, the CDR3 is TGTGCCAGTTATTGGACTAGCGGACGTGCCTACGAGCAGTACTTC. The rearrangement uses TRBV2 and TRBJ2-7, with 10 bases fitting TRBD2. This CDR3 contains 15 residues. Germline CDR1 reads SNHLY; CDR2 reads FYNNEI. V lost 9 bases to trimming and J lost 2 bases; unmatched junction nucleotides: 10.

This clonotype showed up many times. The chain has TRBV20-1 and TRBJ1-3, with a weak D call TRBD1 (5 bases). Trimming removed 0 bases from V and 0 bases from J, with 15 bases in between. This CDR3 spans 17 amino acids. In germline, CDR1 is DFQATT, CDR2 SNEGSKA (reference sequence). CDR3 residues: CSARDHGTGVSGNTIYF. For the CDR3, the DNA is TGCAGTGCTAGAGATCATGGTACAGGAGTCTCTGGAAACACCATATATTTT.

The table lists this clonotype with many counts. The chain couples TRBV6-2 or TRBV6-3 to TRBJ2-5, with D unresolved. The CDR3 runs 12 residues. Deletions cut 6 bases from V and 9 bases from J, with 14 bases between. CDR1 and CDR2 (germline): MNHEY, SVGEGT. Here the CDR3 DNA reads TGTGCCAGCAGCCCCACGAGCCGCGCCCAGTACTTC. Residues: CASSPTSRAQYF.

Ten or more counts support this clonotype. The chain is built from TRBV7-2 and TRBJ1-2; 10 bases agree with TRBD1. V was pared by 6 bases and J by 0 bases, with 7 bases of the junction left unmatched. Germline CDR1 and CDR2: SGHTA and FQGNSA. The CDR3 has 16 residues. The CDR3 loop is CASRHRTGGANYGYTF. CDR3 DNA sequence: TGTGCCAGCAGACATAGGACAGGGGGAGCTAACTATGGCTACACCTTC.

The gene calls are TRBV2 and TRBJ2-3; D unresolved. Germline loops: CDR1 SNHLY, CDR2 FYNNEI. This CDR3 is 13 amino acids long. V was cut by 7 bases and J by 1 base, with 9 bases left in between. The CDR3 DNA reads as TGTGCCAGCAATGCTCCCCGCACAGATACGCAGTATTTT. It encodes CASNAPRTDTQYF.

This rearrangement joins TRBV6-2 or TRBV6-3 to TRBJ1-5, with D maybe TRBD1 (6 bases). V lost 8 bases and J 0 bases, leaving 11 bases between the germline ends. CDR1 is MNHEY, CDR2 SVGEGT, per germline. The CDR3 sequence is 14 residues long. The CDR3 coding sequence is TGTGCCAGCGGACAGTTCTATAGCAATCAGCCCCAGCATTTT. The encoded protein is CASGQFYSNQPQHF.